What follows describes a single T cell receptor beta chain. The data originate from a study of blood T cell repertoires in COVID-19. Study-level information: PBMCs, B-cell-depleted T cells, or T cells provided the cDNA or gDNA that made up the material.

Assay: immunoSEQ multiplex PCR; the TCRdb copy retains only in-frame clones and omits some. The sample lists 65,000 to 95,000 clones; 75% to 85% were seen once. This TCR derives from a woman aged 45-65 years with acute or convalescent COVID-19. Sequencing was carried out using peripheral blood.

DNA for the CDR3: TGTGCCAGCAGTTTATCGACAGGGATTAATTCACCCCTCCACTTT. Translated, it gives CASSLSTGINSPLHF. The chain uses TRBV27 and TRBJ1-6; 7 bases line up with TRBD1. CDR1 and CDR2 from the germline V gene are MNHEY and SMNVEV (reference sequence). V lost 0 bases and J lost 6; bases outside the gene matches: 2. This CDR3 region has 15 residues.